There are a few counts of the clone carrying this T cell receptor beta chain. An assay was performed, and its level was deep. Genomic DNA (from each subset) was split evenly across several immunoSEQ plates. Here immunoSEQ multiplex PCR was the method, and the copy in TCRdb shows in-frame clones only, minus some. The sample has about 700,000 clones, approximately 74% seen once. These data are taken from a study of shared clonotypes between healthy human individuals. All the donors were Caucasian adults who lived in Nashville, Tennessee. This CDR3 region has 15 residues. Germline V gives CDR1 SGHTA, CDR2 FQGTGA. Trimming took 4 bases from V and 0 from J, leaving 10 bases between them.

The TCR sequence derives from a woman aged 30 to 39 in good health. Sequencing was done on a sample of memory CD4+ T cells sorted from blood. The subset here: CD45RA-negative fraction. The chain joins TRBV7-3 to TRBJ2-1; D gene uncertain. The CDR3 coding sequence is TGTGCCAGCAGCTCCGGCGGATACTCCTACAATGAGCAGTTCTTC. Its protein is CASSSGGYSYNEQFF. The full variable domain, with the rest looked up from reference TRBV7-3 and TRBJ2-1, is GAGVSQTPSNKVTEKGKYVELRCDPISGHTALYWYRQSLGQGPEFLIYFQGTGAADDSGLPNDRFFAVRPEGSVSTLKIQRTERGDSAVYLCASSSGGYSYNEQFFGPGTRLTVL.